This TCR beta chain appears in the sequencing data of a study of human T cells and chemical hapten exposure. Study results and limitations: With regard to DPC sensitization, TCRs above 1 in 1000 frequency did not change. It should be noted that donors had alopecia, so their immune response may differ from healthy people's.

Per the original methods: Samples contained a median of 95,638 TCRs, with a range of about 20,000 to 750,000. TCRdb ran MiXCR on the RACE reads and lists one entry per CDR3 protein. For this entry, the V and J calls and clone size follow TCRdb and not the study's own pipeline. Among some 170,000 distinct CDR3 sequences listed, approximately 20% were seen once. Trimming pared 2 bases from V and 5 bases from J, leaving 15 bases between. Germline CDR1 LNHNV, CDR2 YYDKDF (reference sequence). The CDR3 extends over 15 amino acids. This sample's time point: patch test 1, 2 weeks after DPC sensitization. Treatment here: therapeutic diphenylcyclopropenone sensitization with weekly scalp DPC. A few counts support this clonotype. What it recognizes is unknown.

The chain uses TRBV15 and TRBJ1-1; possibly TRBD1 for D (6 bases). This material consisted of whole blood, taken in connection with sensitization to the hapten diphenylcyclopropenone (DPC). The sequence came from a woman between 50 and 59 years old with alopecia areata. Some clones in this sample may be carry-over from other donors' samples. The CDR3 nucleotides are TGTGCCACCAGCAGATCAACGACAGGTTTAACTGAAGCTTTCTTT. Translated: CATSRSTTGLTEAFF. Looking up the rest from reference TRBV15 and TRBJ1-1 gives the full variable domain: DAMVIQNPRYQVTQFGKPVTLSCSQTLNHNVMYWYQQKSSQAPKLLFHYYDKDFNNEADTPDNFQSRRPNTSFCFLDIRSPGLGDTAMYLCATSRSTTGLTEAFFGQGTRLTVV.